The 10 T cell receptor beta chains listed next were all sequenced from one sample in a study of naive and memory T cell subsets. Study conclusions and caveats: Especially in CD8 cells, naive repertoires contained a few larger clonotypes, possibly CD45RA-re-expressing memory cells.

These receptors are not linked to any known antigen. Two oligonucleotides, mixed equimolar, formed the beta constant-region primer covering TRBC1 and TRBC2. Nested alpha and beta constant-region primers with the SP2 primer drove four PCR rounds on ligated cDNA. TCRdb fed the UMI-ligation and nested PCR reads into MiXCR, producing one record per CDR3 protein. The sample records around 140,000 distinct CDR3 sequences, 15% to 25% being singletons. Sequencing was performed on naive CD8+ T cells from blood. Every receptor here comes from a human donor in good health.

This clonotype occurred many times. The chain employs TRBV27 and TRBJ1-1; 7 bases align to TRBD1. Germline V CDR1 and CDR2: MNHEY, SMNVEV (reference sequence). The CDR3 loop spans 15 amino acids. The trim removed 4 bases at V and 5 bases at J, leaving 10 bases unmatched. CDR3 amino acids: CASSSPTGRGTEAFF. CDR3 nucleotides: TGTGCCAGCAGTTCCCCGACAGGGAGGGGGACTGAAGCTTTCTTT.

This clonotype was picked up a small number of times. The gene calls are TRBV13 and TRBJ1-1; D possibly corresponds to TRBD1 (5 bases). There are 13 residues in the CDR3. V was shortened by 6 bases and J by 6 bases, with 14 bases between the two germline ends. Germline CDR1 is PRHDT and CDR2 is FYEKMQ (reference sequence). The CDR3 here is CASSAGTGAEAFF. The CDR3 nucleotides are TGTGCCAGCAGTGCTGGGACTGGGGCTGAAGCTTTCTTT.

This clonotype was detected only a few times. The CDR3: CASSVRLQPQHF. CDR3 DNA sequence: TGTGCCAGCAGTGTAAGACTTCAGCCCCAGCATTTT. The chain employs TRBV25-1 and TRBJ1-5; D unclear. The CDR3 has 12 residues. Per germline, CDR1 MGHDK and CDR2 SYGVNS. The V gene lost 4 bases and the J gene lost 6 bases, with 7 bases spanning the gap.

The V and J genes are TRBV6-5 and TRBJ2-3; D gene uncertain. V was pared by 2 bases and J by 6 bases, with 15 bases between. CDR1 MNHEY and CDR2 SVGAGI come from the germline V gene. The CDR3 covers 15 residues. The CDR3 sequence: CASSYDQATPDTQYF. In DNA form, the CDR3 reads TGTGCCAGCAGTTACGACCAGGCGACACCGGATACGCAGTATTTT.

V is TRBV12-3 or TRBV12-4 and J is TRBJ2-2, with 12 positions matching TRBD2. The V gene end was trimmed by 5 bases and the J gene end by 3 bases; junction bases not matched to a gene: 16. This CDR3 has 20 residues. CDR3 region: CASSPGTSGYQTRYTGELFF. The DNA of the CDR3 is TGTGCCAGCAGTCCCGGGACTAGCGGGTACCAAACGAGGTACACCGGGGAGCTGTTTTTT.

This clonotype was recorded a few times. CDR3 bases: TGTGCCAGCAGTTTGGGCAGATCCTACGAGCAGTACTTC. It codes for CASSLGRSYEQYF. V gene TRBV12-3 or TRBV12-4 combines with J gene TRBJ2-7; D not certain. Trimming left V 3 bases short and J 1 base short, with 7 bases between. The CDR3 spans 13 residues.

This clonotype was picked up a small number of times. The chain employs TRBV6-5 and TRBJ2-5; D is unresolved. Germline values: CDR1 MNHEY, CDR2 SVGAGI. V shed 0 bases and J shed 2 bases, with 7 bases lying between them. This CDR3 has 14 amino acids. CDR3: CASSYSDGQETQYF. CDR3 nucleotide sequence: TGTGCCAGCAGTTACTCAGACGGACAAGAGACCCAGTACTTC.

This clonotype was detected only a few times. This chain uses TRBV6-5 with TRBJ1-5; TRBD1 agrees at 8 bases. Germline CDR1 MNHEY, CDR2 SVGAGI. This CDR3 spans 13 amino acids. Unmatched junction bases numbered 3, after V lost 6 bases and J lost 5 bases. The DNA of the CDR3 is TGTGCCAGCAGCGGACAGGGCGATCAGCCCCAGCATTTT. It encodes CASSGQGDQPQHF.

This sequence joins TRBV27 and TRBJ2-7; D possibly uses TRBD1 or TRBD2 (6 bases each). CDR1 MNHEY and CDR2 SMNVEV come from the germline V gene (reference sequence). This CDR3 spans 13 amino acids. V lost 8 bases, J lost 0 bases, and 11 bases lay in between. The CDR3 DNA is TGTGCCAGCGGGCGGGACATCTCCTACGAGCAGTACTTC. Protein: CASGRDISYEQYF.

This clonotype was observed a handful of times. The chain uses TRBV6-2 or TRBV6-3 and TRBJ2-7; tentative D call: TRBD1 (6 bases). In germline, CDR1 is MNHEY, CDR2 SVGEGT. The CDR3 contains 16 residues. Between the trimmed V and J ends, which lost 4 bases and 0 bases, there was a span of 16 bases. In DNA, the CDR3 is TGTGCCAGCAGTTTATTAGGGACAACAAACTCCTACGAGCAGTACTTC. Its translation: CASSLLGTTNSYEQYF.